At least ten counts were recorded for the clone carrying this T cell receptor (beta chain). The V gene lost 2 bases and the J gene lost 4 bases, with 10 bases spanning the gap. There are 13 residues in the CDR3. Looked up from germline, CDR1 is SQVTM and CDR2 is ANQGSEA. Primers used in a second PCR of roughly 7 to 12 cycles were a sample-barcoded 5' primer and a J-beta primer mix. TCRdb processed the 5' RACE reads anew with MiXCR; each CDR3 protein has one entry. Among 850,000 to 1,000,000 distinct CDR3 sequences listed, approximately 50% were seen once. This sample is drawn from a study of blood T cells in healthy people across ages. Study-wide background: Per two T cells, about one barcoded beta molecule was captured through template switching.

The sequence was obtained from a woman aged 60-75 years in good health. The sequenced material came from blood. The chain recombines TRBV29-1 with TRBJ2-3; the D is unclear. The DNA of the CDR3 is TGCAGCGTTGAACTGGCAGATCCAGATACGCAGTATTTT. This codes for CSVELADPDTQYF.